This T cell receptor (beta chain) was recovered during a study of OX40 agonist ivuxolimab in advanced cancers. In the study overall: Ivuxolimab was an agonistic, fully human IgG2 monoclonal antibody directed against OX40 (CD134), a costimulatory receptor. The point of sequencing TCRbeta in the periphery was to test whether ivuxolimab changed TCR sequence diversity and drove clonal T-cell expansion. The paper describes the monotherapy dose-escalation part (N of about 47 patients) of the phase I trial of ivuxolimab. Patients were allowed to have had prior anti-PD-1, anti-PD-L1 or anti-CTLA-4 therapy, and 30% to 40% of the dose-escalation patients had been treated with checkpoint inhibitors. Of the 50 to 55 patients in dose escalation, about 20 had hepatocellular carcinoma, some 15 had melanoma, 9 had renal cell carcinoma and 9 had head and neck cancer. Intravenous ivuxolimab was administered to patients every 2 weeks at six dose levels: 0.01, 0.1, 0.3, 1.5, 3 and 10 mg/kg. Partial responses occurred in three dose-escalation patients: two with cutaneous melanoma and one with hepatocellular carcinoma. In the dose-escalation cohort, 75% to 90% of patients were male, and the mean age was approximately 60 years with a range of roughly 23 to 79. The research as a whole found: In the 0.1-3.0 mg/kg groups, partial responders were among the patients with the lowest normalized peripheral clonal expansion, particularly in CD8+ T cells. Low levels of normalized T-cell clonal expansion were also seen in some nonresponding patients. Antigen specificity was not determined for the clonally expanded peripheral T cells. At doses of 0.1 to 3.0 mg/kg, clonal expansion of both CD4+ and CD8+ T cells in blood was seen between baseline and week 6. After ivuxolimab, CD8+ T cells had more expanded clones than CD4+ T cells on average.

The V end gives up 0 bases and the J end 3 bases, leaving 0 bases in the junction not matched to a gene. CDR3 length: 15 amino acids, cysteine to phenylalanine. Only the CDR3 part of the read is kept: 45 bases, read in frame from the first base. CDR1 and CDR2 were assigned from the germline V gene as SGDLS and YYNGEE. In regard to this clone: The clone's antigen remains unknown. The input lacks base qualities; no much larger clone sits a single base away.

Genomic DNA was extracted from sorted cells for sequencing of the TCRbeta CDR3 region. The immunoSEQ Assay was used to sequence the TCRbeta CDR3 regions. TCRdb took this table from immuneACCESS and kept in-frame rearrangements with V and J called. Such tables lack part of the clones; where checked against another copy, unresolved V genes explain under half of the gap, and the rest is unexplained. Recorded for this sample are about 68,000 clones; 91% of them occurred a single time. More than 1% of the sample is in the top ten clones. The trial excluded patients who had a history of autoimmune disease or were on systemic immunosuppression. In every dose cohort, peripheral blood was drawn for TCR sequencing at baseline, cycle 4 day 1, and cycle 7 day 1. The samples were drawn from a first-in-human, open-label, multicenter phase I dose-escalation trial of ivuxolimab. The trial enrolled adults with locally advanced or metastatic head and neck squamous cell, hepatocellular, melanoma or renal cell carcinoma. Before TCR sequencing, CD4+ T cells and CD8+ T cells from peripheral blood were sorted into separate populations.

This sequence was found in an adult with an advanced solid tumor such as melanoma, head and neck, liver or kidney cancer. The chain is encoded by TRBV9 joined to TRBJ2-5; 12 bases in between match TRBD2. Sample: CD4+ or CD8+ T cells sorted from blood, taken in a trial of the OX40 agonist ivuxolimab. The nucleotides read TGTGCCAGCAGCGTAGGACTAGCGGGGGAAGAGACCCAGTACTTC. The encoded protein is CASSVGLAGEETQYF.